The 20 T cell receptor beta chains below were found in one sample sequenced in a study of blood T cells in healthy people across ages. Primers used in a second PCR of roughly 6 to 12 cycles were a sample-barcoded 5' primer and a J-beta primer mix. TCRdb re-called the 5' RACE reads through MiXCR, storing one row per CDR3 protein. The table shows about 630,000 distinct CDR3 sequences, with about 21% occurring only once. The sequencing sample was made of blood. The source of these receptors is a man between 65 and 79 years old in good health.

In this sample, this clonotype turned up a few times. The rearrangement uses TRBV7-2 and TRBJ2-1; a possible D gene is TRBD1 (5 bases). The CDR3 is 15 amino acids. Trimming removed 4 bases at V and 1 base at J, with 11 bases between. Germline CDR1 reads SGHTA; CDR2 reads FQGNSA. DNA of the CDR3: TGTGCCAGCAGCTACGGACAAGGGTCCTACAATGAGCAGTTCTTC. Translation: CASSYGQGSYNEQFF.

The J gene is TRBJ1-2, the V gene TRBV18, with a weak D call TRBD1 (6 bases). Germline assignment: CDR1 KGHSH and CDR2 LQKENI. The CDR3 covers 14 residues. V was trimmed by 1 base and J by 4 bases, leaving 10 bases between them. CDR3 region: CASSPQGQIYGYTF. The CDR3, as DNA: TGTGCCAGCTCACCACAAGGACAGATCTATGGCTACACCTTC.

This clonotype has only a few counts. The chain links TRBV6-5 to TRBJ2-6; D not certain. Trimming cost V 2 bases and J 2 bases, with 7 bases left between them. Germline V gene data show CDR1 as MNHEY and CDR2 as SVGAGI. The CDR3 sequence is 15 residues long. The CDR3 DNA follows: TGTGCCAGCAGTTACCTTGGTCCTGGGGCCAACGTCCTGACTTTC. Its protein is CASSYLGPGANVLTF.

V is TRBV15 and J is TRBJ2-4; D is undetermined. V was clipped by 3 bases and J by 0 bases, with 24 bases between them. There are 20 residues in the CDR3. CDR1 is LNHNV and CDR2 is YYDKDF in the germline V gene (reference sequence). The CDR3, as DNA: TGTGCCACCAGCAGGATAAGGGTGTCTATCTCCCCCCTAGCCAAAAACATTCAGTACTTC. Protein: CATSRIRVSISPLAKNIQYF.

This clonotype appeared a few times. The chain carries TRBV12-3 or TRBV12-4 and TRBJ2-5, with D possibly matching TRBD1 (5 bases). The germline V and J ends were trimmed by 3 bases and 4 bases, with 12 bases remaining between them. CDR3 length: 14 amino acids. The CDR3 DNA follows: TGTGCCAGCAGTTTCGTAGGACAAGGAGAGACCCAGTACTTC. Its translation is CASSFVGQGETQYF.

This clonotype was observed a few times. The rearrangement uses TRBV20-1 and TRBJ2-3; D is possibly TRBD1 (6 bases). Germline-derived CDR1 and CDR2 are DFQATT and SNEGSKA (reference sequence). Trimming pared 6 bases from V and 3 bases from J, leaving 16 bases between. The CDR3 covers 14 residues. CDR3 protein: CSAEGHVGTDTQYF. The CDR3 DNA follows: TGCAGTGCCGAGGGACACGTCGGTACAGATACGCAGTATTTT.

This clonotype was recorded a few times. The chain is built from TRBV10-2 and TRBJ2-5; TRBD2 matches at 11 bases. Matching the DNA end better, TRBJ2-7 makes the J call doubtful. The CDR3 is made up of 17 amino acids. CDR1 WSHSY and CDR2 SAAADI come from the germline V gene. Written as DNA, the CDR3 is TGCGCCAGCAGTGAGACTAGCGGGAGCGCAAGCTCCTACGAGCAGTACTTC. Translated: CASSETSGSASSYEQYF.

This clonotype has just a few counts. This rearrangement joins TRBV10-2 to TRBJ2-5; maybe TRBD2 (5 bases). In germline, CDR1 is WSHSY, CDR2 SAAADI. This CDR3 has 14 amino acids. Trimming cost V 6 bases and J 7 bases, with 18 bases left between them. CDR3 amino acids: CASSETPLRGTQYF. The CDR3 DNA reads as TGCGCCAGCAGCGAGACTCCACTCCGGGGGACCCAGTACTTC.

This clonotype was detected many times. The CDR3 coding sequence is TGCGCCAGCAGTGGTGCTGGCGAGCAGTACTTC. Translating gives CASSGAGEQYF. The chain couples TRBV10-2 to TRBJ2-7, with no clear D. CDR3 length equals 11 residues. The V gene lost 4 bases and the J gene lost 6 bases, with 7 bases spanning the gap. Germline V CDR1 and CDR2: WSHSY, SAAADI.

V is TRBV6-2 or TRBV6-3 and J is TRBJ1-1; D gene uncertain. The CDR3 is made up of 17 amino acids. V lost 3 bases, J lost 0 bases, and 17 bases lay in between. Germline V gene data show CDR1 as MNHEY and CDR2 as SVGEGT. DNA of the CDR3: TGTGCCAGCAGTTATAAGATCGCAGGCCAAGTGAACACTGAAGCTTTCTTT. Translation: CASSYKIAGQVNTEAFF.

This sequence joins TRBV29-1 and TRBJ2-4; D is unclear. Germline V gives CDR1 SQVTM, CDR2 ANQGSEA. Trimming cost V 1 base and J 5 bases, with 12 bases left between them. The CDR3 is 14 amino acids. The CDR3 loop is CSVEGVGRQNIQYF. In DNA, the CDR3 is TGCAGCGTTGAAGGGGTGGGCAGACAAAACATTCAGTACTTC.

There are a few counts of this clonotype. The chain is built from TRBV20-1 and TRBJ2-1; 8 bases fit TRBD2. Per germline, CDR1 DFQATT and CDR2 SNEGSKA (reference sequence). The CDR3 covers 15 residues. V shed 3 bases, J shed 8 bases, and the junction held 12 bases outside the gene matches. The CDR3 here is CSARAGTRGIDEQFF. The CDR3 DNA reads as TGCAGTGCTAGGGCTGGGACTAGGGGAATCGATGAGCAGTTCTTC.

This clonotype came up once. Since a much larger clone is just one base distant, this may be a read error. The conserved phenylalanine or tryptophan normally closing the CDR3 is absent here, so this likely arose from a read error. The chain joins TRBV5-1 to TRBJ2-5; D remains ambiguous. CDR1 is SGHRS, CDR2 YFSETQ, per germline. This CDR3 is built from 12 residues. Trimming removed 0 bases from V and 0 bases from J, with 0 bases in between. CDR3 residues: CASSLDQETQYL. In DNA, the CDR3 is TGCGCCAGCAGCTTGGACCAAGAGACCCAGTACTTG.

This clonotype occurred many times. The chain employs TRBV28 and TRBJ2-1, with 7 bases identical to TRBD2. This CDR3 comprises 15 residues. Trimming at V came to 8 bases and at J to 2 bases, leaving 9 bases not matched to a gene. In germline, CDR1 is MDHEN, CDR2 SYDVKM. The CDR3 coding sequence is TGTGCCAGCTCACCGGCGGGGAGGGCCTACAATGAGCAGTTCTTC. It codes for CASSPAGRAYNEQFF.

The chain has TRBV28 and TRBJ1-4, with unresolved D. Looked up from germline, CDR1 is MDHEN and CDR2 is SYDVKM. This CDR3 comprises 12 residues. V was clipped by 3 bases and J by 8 bases, with 7 bases between them. The CDR3 DNA sequence: TGTGCCAGCAGTTTGCCATTGGAAAAACTGTTTTTT. As protein: CASSLPLEKLFF.

This clonotype was seen only a few times. The chain employs TRBV5-8 and TRBJ2-5; unclear D gene. V dropped 4 bases and J dropped 1 base, with 14 bases sitting between them. This CDR3 comprises 15 residues. Germline lookup yields CDR1 SGHTS and CDR2 YDEGEE. The CDR3 DNA is TGTGCCAGCAGCCCGGTCCAGATAGCCCAAGAGACCCAGTACTTC. Protein product: CASSPVQIAQETQYF.

DNA of the CDR3: TGTGCCAGCAGTCCGACTCTCGAGGGAATGGTCAAAAACATTCAGTACTTC. Translated: CASSPTLEGMVKNIQYF. V usage is TRBV28 and J usage is TRBJ2-4; possibly TRBD2 for D (5 bases). V was clipped by 5 bases and J by 3 bases, with 20 bases between them. The CDR3 spans 17 residues. From germline, CDR1 is MDHEN and CDR2 SYDVKM.

CDR3 nucleotide sequence: TGTGCCAGCAGTCGCCGATACGATGAGCAGTTCTTC. It codes for CASSRRYDEQFF. The chain has TRBV12-3 or TRBV12-4 and TRBJ2-1; D gene uncertain. Deletions cut 5 bases from V and 8 bases from J, with 10 bases between. The CDR3 sequence is 12 residues long.

This sequence joins TRBV20-1 and TRBJ2-5; 11 bases align to TRBD2. The germline CDR1 and CDR2 sequences are DFQATT and SNEGSKA (reference sequence). The CDR3 sequence is 14 residues long. V was clipped by 6 bases and J by 11 bases; unmatched bases: 14. For the CDR3, the DNA is TGCAGTGCCACGGGACTAGCGGTGATTGTAGAGCAGTACTTC. This translates into CSATGLAVIVEQYF.

The gene calls are TRBV9 and TRBJ1-3; D ambiguous. Trimming removed 0 bases at V and 1 base at J, with 8 bases between. The germline V gene has CDR1 SGDLS and CDR2 YYNGEE. The CDR3 runs 15 residues. Here the CDR3 DNA reads TGTGCCAGCAGCGTAGGAGTAGGGTCTGGAAACACCATATATTTT. It codes for CASSVGVGSGNTIYF.